These 28 T cell receptor beta chains were sequenced from one sample in a study of T cell responses to AZD1222 COVID-19 vaccine. The repertoire was sequenced with immunoSEQ multiplex PCR; TCRdb's copy has only in-frame clones and lacks some. The data contain 150,000 to 200,000 clones, around 86% of them singletons. The material was peripheral blood, obtained on day 0 of MenACWY control vaccination. These receptors all stem from an adult in good health.

The chain has TRBV7-2 and TRBJ2-5, with TRBD2 matching 12 bases. V shed 7 bases and J 1 base; nucleotides not matched to a gene: 4. Looked up from germline, CDR1 is SGHTA and CDR2 is FQGNSA. This CDR3 comprises 15 residues. The CDR3 DNA reads as TGTGCCAGCACCTGGACTAGCGGGGTCCAAGAGACCCAGTACTTC. Encoded protein: CASTWTSGVQETQYF.

As to this clone: Germline and junction disagree at one end, which may indicate a read error. The chain combines TRBV3-1 (or the pseudogene TRBV3-2) with TRBJ2-1, with D possibly being TRBD2 (5 bases). The germline CDR1 and CDR2 sequences are LGHDT and YNNKEL (reference sequence). The CDR3 spans 16 residues. CDR3 sequence: CASSHLAQSSYNKQFF. The CDR3 DNA sequence: TGTGCCAGCAGCCACTTAGCGCAGAGCTCCTACAATAAGCAGTTCTTC.

This chain connects TRBV4-3 to TRBJ1-2, with D maybe TRBD1 (6 bases). This CDR3 region has 13 residues. The V and J ends lost 2 bases and 4 bases respectively, with 8 bases between them. Germline CDR1 reads LGHNA; CDR2 reads YSLEER. The CDR3 sequence is CASSQTGIYGYTF. CDR3 nucleotide sequence: TGCGCCAGCAGCCAAACAGGGATCTATGGCTACACCTTC.

The J gene is TRBJ2-3, the V gene TRBV5-5, with a weak D call TRBD2 (6 bases). V dropped 7 bases and J dropped 7 bases, with 22 bases sitting between them. The CDR3 consists of 15 residues. Per the germline V gene, CDR1 is SGHKS and CDR2 is YYEKEE (reference sequence). Written as DNA, the CDR3 is TGTGCCAGCTTACCCACGGGGGAAGTTAGAAATACGCAGTATTTT. The encoded protein is CASLPTGEVRNTQYF.

This clone was detected a few times. V usage is TRBV5-8 and J usage is TRBJ2-1; 7 bases fit TRBD2. V was pared by 1 base and J by 3 bases, with 7 bases of the junction left unmatched. CDR1 is SGHTS, CDR2 YDEGEE, per germline. This CDR3 is 16 amino acids long. The CDR3 protein is CASSLPGTTNYNEQFF. The CDR3 DNA follows: TGTGCCAGCAGCTTGCCCGGGACTACTAACTACAATGAGCAGTTCTTC.

The J gene is TRBJ2-7, the V gene TRBV5-5; D may correspond to TRBD1 or TRBD2 (5 bases each). Per the germline V gene, CDR1 is SGHKS and CDR2 is YYEKEE (reference sequence). This CDR3 spans 16 amino acids. V was cut by 0 bases and J by 4 bases, with 17 bases left in between. The CDR3 loop is CASSLDRGRSRYEQYF. CDR3 coding DNA: TGTGCCAGCAGCTTGGACCGGGGCCGGTCTCGGTACGAGCAGTACTTC.

The V call is TRBV5-1, the J call TRBJ1-1; D remains unclear. V dropped 0 bases and J dropped 0 bases, with 9 bases sitting between them. This CDR3 is 15 amino acids long. CDR1 is SGHRS, CDR2 YFSETQ, per germline. CDR3 sequence: CASSLAPAMNTEAFF. The CDR3 region has the DNA TGCGCCAGCAGCTTGGCTCCCGCCATGAACACTGAAGCTTTCTTT.

The rearrangement links TRBV7-9 to TRBJ2-7; D might be TRBD1 or TRBD2, each matching 5 bases. V was shortened by 3 bases and J by 3 bases, with 9 bases between the two germline ends. The CDR3 contains 13 residues. CDR1 and CDR2 (germline): SEHNR, FQNEAQ (reference sequence). CDR3 amino acids: CASSLRGSYEQYF. CDR3 DNA: TGTGCCAGCAGCTTGAGGGGAAGCTACGAGCAGTACTTC.

This clone was counted once. The V and J genes are TRBV18 and TRBJ1-5; 10 bases fit TRBD1. After removal of 5 bases from V and 7 bases from J, the junction contained 2 bases not matched to a gene. The length of the CDR3 is 13 residues. CDR1 and CDR2 (germline): KGHSH, LQKENI. The CDR3 protein is CASSGQGEQPQHF. The CDR3 DNA is TGTGCCAGCTCAGGACAGGGGGAACAGCCCCAGCATTTT. Drawing the rest from reference TRBV18 and TRBJ1-5, the complete variable domain is NAGVMQNPRHLVRRRGQEARLRCSPMKGHSHVYWYRQLPEEGLKFMVYLQKENIIDESGMPKERFSAEFPKEGPSILRIQQVVRGDSAAYFCASSGQGEQPQHFGDGTRLSIL.

This rearrangement joins TRBV19 to TRBJ2-6; 11 bases are shared with TRBD1. The CDR3 extends over 18 amino acids. The ends lost 8 bases at V and 1 base at J; junction bases unmatched: 10. The V gene's germline CDR1 is LNHDA and CDR2 SQIVND (reference sequence). Written as DNA, the CDR3 is TGTGCCAGTTCTCCCGCCGGGACAGGGGGGTCTGGGGCCAACGTCCTGACTTTC. This gives the protein CASSPAGTGGSGANVLTF.

The gene calls are TRBV5-4 and TRBJ1-2; D unresolved. This CDR3 region has 12 residues. Germline-derived CDR1 and CDR2 are SGHNT and YYREEE (reference sequence). Between the trimmed V and J ends, which lost 4 bases and 6 bases, there was a span of 10 bases. CDR3 sequence reads: CASSLNTDGYTF. CDR3 in DNA: TGTGCCAGCAGCCTCAACACTGATGGCTACACCTTC.

The V gene is TRBV7-9, the J gene TRBJ2-2, with 10 bases identical to TRBD1. CDR1 is SEHNR and CDR2 is FQNEAQ in the germline V gene (reference sequence). The length of the CDR3 is 13 residues. The junction had 3 bases not matched to a gene; V was cut back by 7 bases and J by 7 bases. DNA for the CDR3: TGTGCCAGCAAGGGACAGGGGTACGGGGAGCTGTTTTTT. It specifies CASKGQGYGELFF.

This clone turned up a few times. The genes are TRBV28 and TRBJ2-7; D gene ambiguous. CDR1 is MDHEN, CDR2 SYDVKM, per germline. This CDR3 has 11 residues. Trimming shortened V by 5 bases and J by 7 bases, and 9 bases separated the two germline ends. The CDR3 DNA reads TGTGCCAGCAGTCCAGCATGGGAGCAGTACTTC. Residues: CASSPAWEQYF.

The CDR3 DNA follows: TGTGCCGGAACGTGGGGGAATGAGCAGTTCTTC. Translated: CAGTWGNEQFF. The chain employs TRBV11-2 and TRBJ2-1, with D perhaps assigned TRBD1 or TRBD2 (5 bases each). This CDR3 is 11 amino acids long. Germline V gene data show CDR1 as SGHAT and CDR2 as FQNNGV. The ends were cut back, 11 bases at V and 7 bases at J, with 12 bases in the middle.

The V and J genes are TRBV27 and TRBJ2-2; 7 bases align to TRBD2. The junction had 9 bases not matched to a gene; V was cut back by 1 base and J by 4 bases. Germline V gene lookup returns CDR1 MNHEY and CDR2 SMNVEV (reference sequence). The CDR3 extends over 17 amino acids. The CDR3, as DNA: TGTGCCAGCAGTTTATTGTCGCCTAGCGGTCCCACCGGGGAGCTGTTTTTT. This codes for CASSLLSPSGPTGELFF.

CDR3 nucleotide sequence: TGTGCCAGAAGCTTGACAGGGCCGGGCACAGATACGCAGTATTTT. This translates into CARSLTGPGTDTQYF. V gene TRBV5-3 combines with J gene TRBJ2-3, with D possibly TRBD1 on 6 matching bases. TRBV5-3 is flagged as an ORF with uncertain function. The CDR3 is made up of 15 amino acids. Trimming stripped 1 base from V and 1 base from J, with 10 bases between.

The chain couples TRBV29-1 to TRBJ2-7, with 7 bases aligning to TRBD1. The V gene end was trimmed by 6 bases and the J gene end by 2 bases; junction bases not matched to a gene: 7. CDR1 and CDR2 (germline): SQVTM, ANQGSEA. The CDR3 extends over 13 amino acids. The CDR3 nucleotides read TGCAGCGTGGGGAGTGGACAGGCCTACGAGCAGTACTTC. The encoded protein is CSVGSGQAYEQYF.

This clone was found once. The chain recombines TRBV9 with TRBJ2-3; D tentatively fits TRBD1 or TRBD2 (5 bases each). The CDR3 is 15 amino acids. V was clipped by 4 bases and J by 1 base, with 13 bases between them. The germline V gene encodes CDR1 SGDLS and CDR2 YYNGEE. The chain's CDR3 is CASSLQGAGTDTQYF. The CDR3 DNA is TGTGCCAGCAGCCTTCAGGGAGCGGGCACAGATACGCAGTATTTT.

This clone was found once. The chain is built from TRBV9 and TRBJ2-1; 12 positions match TRBD2. Trimming cost V 3 bases and J 5 bases; bases outside gene matches: 15. Looked up from germline, CDR1 is SGDLS and CDR2 is YYNGEE. The CDR3 is 19 residues long. In DNA, the CDR3 is TGTGCCAGCAGCGCCAGAGGGTGGACTAGCGGGAACGTCAACAATGAGCAGTTCTTC. Protein product: CASSARGWTSGNVNNEQFF.

This clone was seen more than once but under ten times. The gene calls are TRBV6-5 and TRBJ1-4, with no clear D. V dropped 6 bases and J dropped 4 bases, with 9 bases sitting between them. The CDR3 extends over 13 amino acids. Germline V gene lookup returns CDR1 MNHEY and CDR2 SVGAGI. DNA of the CDR3: TGTGCCAGCAGACAAGGCTTTAATGAAAAACTGTTTTTT. Translation gives CASRQGFNEKLFF.

V is TRBV27 and J is TRBJ2-1, with 10 bases matching TRBD1. The CDR3 is 14 amino acids. CDR1 MNHEY and CDR2 SMNVEV come from the germline V gene (reference sequence). V dropped 6 bases and J dropped 7; count of bases not matched to a gene: 6. The CDR3 coding sequence is TGTGCCAGCAGAACACGGACAGGGGGGAATGAGCAGTTCTTC. Protein sequence: CASRTRTGGNEQFF.

This chain connects TRBV6-1 to TRBJ1-5; 8 bases line up with TRBD1. V was clipped by 4 bases and J by 2 bases; unmatched bases: 7. The CDR3 has 16 amino acids. The germline V gene has CDR1 MNHNS and CDR2 SASEGT. Written as DNA, the CDR3 is TGTGCCAGCAGTGCGACCCCAGGGGGCGGCAATCAGCCCCAGCATTTT. This translates into CASSATPGGGNQPQHF.

J is TRBJ2-1 and V is TRBV7-9; 9 nucleotides align to TRBD2. The CDR3 length is 15 residues. Germline V gives CDR1 SEHNR, CDR2 FQNEAQ (reference sequence). Trimming at V came to 4 bases and at J to 5 bases, leaving 6 bases not matched to a gene. The CDR3 coding sequence is TGTGCCAGCAGCTCGCCGGGACTAGCCCACAATGAGCAGTTCTTC. Residues: CASSSPGLAHNEQFF.

In this sample, this clone turned up a few times. The J gene is TRBJ1-1, the V gene TRBV7-2; unclear D gene. Germline V CDR1 and CDR2: SGHTA, FQGNSA. The V gene lost 6 bases and the J gene lost 1 base, with 12 bases spanning the gap. This CDR3 region has 14 residues. The CDR3 region has the DNA TGTGCCAGCAGACCTTGGGGTGGGAACACTGAAGCTTTCTTT. Encoded protein: CASRPWGGNTEAFF.

This chain uses TRBV6-5 with TRBJ1-1, with TRBD1 identical over 9 bases. CDR3 length equals 15 residues. V was clipped by 5 bases and J by 1 base; unmatched bases: 5. The germline CDR1 and CDR2 sequences are MNHEY and SVGAGI. The CDR3 DNA sequence: TGTGCCAGCAGTACCCAACAGGGGGCGAACACTGAAGCTTTCTTT. Translation: CASSTQQGANTEAFF.

This chain uses TRBV21-1 with TRBJ2-7; the table's D call, TRBD1, has no DNA check behind it. TRBV21-1 is an annotated pseudogene. The CDR3 extends over 14 amino acids. The CDR3 loop reads CASTSEWGHHEQYF. Written as DNA, the CDR3 is TGTGCCAGCACCAGCGAGTGGGGGCATCACGAGCAGTACTTC.

This chain uses TRBV28 with TRBJ2-7; D is unclear. CDR1 and CDR2 from the germline V gene are MDHEN and SYDVKM. The CDR3 has 13 residues. Between the trimmed V and J ends, which lost 6 bases and 2 bases, there was a span of 11 bases. This CDR3 reads CASRQDGPYEQYF. CDR3 in DNA: TGTGCCAGCAGGCAAGACGGCCCCTACGAGCAGTACTTC.

The chain links TRBV6-5 to TRBJ1-1, with D uncertain. This CDR3 region has 14 residues. Between the trimmed V and J ends, which lost 0 bases and 0 bases, there was a span of 5 bases. Germline assignment: CDR1 MNHEY and CDR2 SVGAGI. CDR3: CASSYSSLNTEAFF. The CDR3 nucleotides read TGTGCCAGCAGTTACTCGAGTCTGAACACTGAAGCTTTCTTT.